This T cell receptor (beta chain) derives from a study of radiotherapy plus CTLA-4 blockade in lung cancer. Study-level information: The study recorded objective responses in about 18% of patients and disease control in 31%. General study results and limits: Blood-borne expansion of tumor-derived TCR clones followed radiotherapy plus ipilimumab. The authors reported that early blood T cell clone dynamics, with interferon-beta, best predicted response.

Germline CDR1 SNHLY, CDR2 FYNNEI. J lost 4 bases, V lost 3 bases, and 12 bases had no gene match. The CDR3 has 18 amino acids. Focal radiation with ipilimumab CTLA-4 blockade was given to patients with chemo-refractory metastatic non-small-cell lung cancer. Profiled with immunoSEQ multiplex PCR; TCRdb holds only in-frame clones, not every one. The sample records approximately 30,000 clones, about 81% being singletons. Details on this clone: The antigen is not known.

This TCR was recovered from a human donor with non-small cell lung cancer that progressed on radiotherapy plus ipilimumab. Here the sequenced sample was peripheral blood, taken from a patient treated with radiotherapy plus ipilimumab. This chain joins TRBV2 and TRBJ1-6; 7 positions agree with TRBD1. The chain's CDR3 is CASSDRGGVGPYNSPLHF. The DNA of the CDR3 is TGTGCCAGCAGTGACAGAGGGGGCGTAGGGCCGTATAATTCACCCCTCCACTTT.